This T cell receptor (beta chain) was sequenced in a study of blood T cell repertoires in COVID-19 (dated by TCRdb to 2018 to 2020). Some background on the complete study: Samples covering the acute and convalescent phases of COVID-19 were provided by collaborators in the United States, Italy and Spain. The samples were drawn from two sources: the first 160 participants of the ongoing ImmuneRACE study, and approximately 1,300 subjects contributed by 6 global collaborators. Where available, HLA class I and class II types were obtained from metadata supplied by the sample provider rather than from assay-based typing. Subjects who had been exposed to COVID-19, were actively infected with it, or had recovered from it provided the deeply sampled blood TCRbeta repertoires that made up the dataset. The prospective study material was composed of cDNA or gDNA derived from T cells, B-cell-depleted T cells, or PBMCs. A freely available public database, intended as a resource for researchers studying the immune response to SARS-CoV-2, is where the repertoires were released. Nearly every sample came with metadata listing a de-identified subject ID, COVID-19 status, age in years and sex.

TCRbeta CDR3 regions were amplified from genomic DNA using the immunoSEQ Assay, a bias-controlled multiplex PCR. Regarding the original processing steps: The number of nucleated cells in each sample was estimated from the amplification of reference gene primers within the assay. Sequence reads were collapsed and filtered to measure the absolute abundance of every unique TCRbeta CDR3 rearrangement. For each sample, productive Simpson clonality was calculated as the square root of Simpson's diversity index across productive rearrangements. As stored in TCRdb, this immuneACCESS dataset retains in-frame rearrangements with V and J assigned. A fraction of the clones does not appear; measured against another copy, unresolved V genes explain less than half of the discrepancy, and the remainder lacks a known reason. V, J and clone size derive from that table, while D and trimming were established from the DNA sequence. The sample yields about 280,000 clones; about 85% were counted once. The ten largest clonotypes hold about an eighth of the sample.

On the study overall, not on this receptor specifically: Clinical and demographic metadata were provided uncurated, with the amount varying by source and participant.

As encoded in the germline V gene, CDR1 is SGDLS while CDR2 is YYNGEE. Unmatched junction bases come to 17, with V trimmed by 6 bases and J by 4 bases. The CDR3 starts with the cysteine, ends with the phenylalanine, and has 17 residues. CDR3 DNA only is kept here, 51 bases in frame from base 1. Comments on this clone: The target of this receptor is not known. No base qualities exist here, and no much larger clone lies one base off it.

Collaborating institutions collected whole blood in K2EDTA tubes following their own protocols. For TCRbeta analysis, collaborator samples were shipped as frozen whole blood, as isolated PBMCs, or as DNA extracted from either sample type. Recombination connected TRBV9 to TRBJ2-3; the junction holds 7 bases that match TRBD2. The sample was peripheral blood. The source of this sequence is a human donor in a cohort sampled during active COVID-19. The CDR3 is CASTRGRGGGRSDTQYF. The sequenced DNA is TGTGCCAGCACCCGGGGACGGGGCGGGGGACGATCAGATACGCAGTATTTT. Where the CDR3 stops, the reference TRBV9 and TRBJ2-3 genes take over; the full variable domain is DSGVTQTPKHLITATGQRVTLRCSPRSGDLSVYWYQQSLDQGLQFLIQYYNGEERAKGNILERFSAQQFPDLHSELNLSSLELGDSALYFCASTRGRGGGRSDTQYFGPGTRLTVL.